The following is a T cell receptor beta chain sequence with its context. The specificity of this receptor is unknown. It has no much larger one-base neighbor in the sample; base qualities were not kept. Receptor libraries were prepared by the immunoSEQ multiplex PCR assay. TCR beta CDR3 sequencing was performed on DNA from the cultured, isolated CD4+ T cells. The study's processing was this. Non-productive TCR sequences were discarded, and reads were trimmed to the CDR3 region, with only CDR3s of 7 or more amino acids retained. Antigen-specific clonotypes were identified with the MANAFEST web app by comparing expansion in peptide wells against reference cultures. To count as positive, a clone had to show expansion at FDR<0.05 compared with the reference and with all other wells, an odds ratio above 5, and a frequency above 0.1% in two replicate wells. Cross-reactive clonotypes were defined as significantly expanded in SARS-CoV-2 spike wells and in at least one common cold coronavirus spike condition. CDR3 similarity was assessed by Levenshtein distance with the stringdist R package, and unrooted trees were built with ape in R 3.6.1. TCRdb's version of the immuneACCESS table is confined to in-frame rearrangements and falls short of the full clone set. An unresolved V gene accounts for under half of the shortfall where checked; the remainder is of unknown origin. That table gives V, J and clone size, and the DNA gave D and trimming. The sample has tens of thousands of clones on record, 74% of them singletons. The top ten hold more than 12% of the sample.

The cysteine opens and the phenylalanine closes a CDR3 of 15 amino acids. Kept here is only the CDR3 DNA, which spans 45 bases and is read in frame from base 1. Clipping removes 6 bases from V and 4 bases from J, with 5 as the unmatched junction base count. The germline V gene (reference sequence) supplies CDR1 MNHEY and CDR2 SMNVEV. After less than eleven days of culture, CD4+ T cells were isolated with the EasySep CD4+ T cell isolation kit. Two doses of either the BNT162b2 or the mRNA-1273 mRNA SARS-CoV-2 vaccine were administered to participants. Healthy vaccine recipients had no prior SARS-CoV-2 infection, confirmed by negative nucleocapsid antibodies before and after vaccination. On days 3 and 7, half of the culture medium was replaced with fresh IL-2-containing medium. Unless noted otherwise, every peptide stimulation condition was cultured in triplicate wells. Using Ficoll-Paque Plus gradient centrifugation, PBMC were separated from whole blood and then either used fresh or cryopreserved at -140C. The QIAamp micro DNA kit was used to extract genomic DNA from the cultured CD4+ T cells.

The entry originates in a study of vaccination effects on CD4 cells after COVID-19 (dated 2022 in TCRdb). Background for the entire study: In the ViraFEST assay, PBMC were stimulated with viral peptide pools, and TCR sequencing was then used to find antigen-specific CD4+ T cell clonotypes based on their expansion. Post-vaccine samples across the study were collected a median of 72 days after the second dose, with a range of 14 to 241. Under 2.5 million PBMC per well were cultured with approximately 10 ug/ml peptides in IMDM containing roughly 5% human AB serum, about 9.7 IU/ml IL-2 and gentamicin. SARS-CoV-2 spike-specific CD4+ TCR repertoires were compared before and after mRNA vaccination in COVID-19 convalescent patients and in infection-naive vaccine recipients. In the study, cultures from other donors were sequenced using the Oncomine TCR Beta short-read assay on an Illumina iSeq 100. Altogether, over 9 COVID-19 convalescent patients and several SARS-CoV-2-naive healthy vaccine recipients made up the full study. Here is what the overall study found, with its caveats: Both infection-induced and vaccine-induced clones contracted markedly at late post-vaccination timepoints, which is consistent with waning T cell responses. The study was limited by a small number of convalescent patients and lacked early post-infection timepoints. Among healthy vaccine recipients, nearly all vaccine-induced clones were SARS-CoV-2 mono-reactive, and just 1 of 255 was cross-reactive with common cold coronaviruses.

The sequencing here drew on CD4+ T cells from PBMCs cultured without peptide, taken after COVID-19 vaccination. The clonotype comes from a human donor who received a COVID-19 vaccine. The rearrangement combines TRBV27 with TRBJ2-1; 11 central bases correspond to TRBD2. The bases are TGTGCCAGCAGGCGTACTAGCGGGGGTTACAATGAGCAGTTCTTC. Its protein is CASRRTSGGYNEQFF.